This T cell receptor (beta chain) was captured in a study of blood T cell repertoires in COVID-19. Study background: The origin of the acute and convalescent COVID-19 samples was the United States, Italy and Spain. From T cells, B-cell-depleted T cells, or PBMCs came the material, which was cDNA or gDNA.

In its sample, this clone was seen once. The length of the CDR3 is 18 residues. Original analysis: Estimated nucleated cell counts came from reference gene primer amplification. Libraries were prepared by immunoSEQ multiplex PCR; TCRdb keeps only in-frame clonotypes and omits some of them. The DNA was the basis for D and trimming; V, J and clone size are from that table. The sample has around 100,000 clones, more than 80% seen once. This chain links TRBV12-1 with TRBJ2-3; the D call of TRBD2 is as the table states it, not checked on the DNA. TRBV12-1 corresponds to a pseudogene. This clonotype originated in a human donor in a cohort sampled during active COVID-19. Specimen: peripheral blood. The CDR3 nucleotides read TGTGCCAGCAGCTTTGAAAAAAATGGCGGGAGTTGCGCAGATACGCAGTATTTT. Its translation: CASSFEKNGGSCADTQYF.